The 23 T cell receptor beta chains below all came from one sample that was sequenced in a study of blood T cell repertoires in COVID-19. TCRdb's table, derived via immunoSEQ multiplex PCR, lists solely in-frame clones and lacks some. The sample has tens of thousands of clones; 65% to 80% are singletons. Sequencing input: peripheral blood. The receptors derive from a man in his sixties with acute or convalescent COVID-19.

CDR3 residues: CASSAGTSSQETQYF. The CDR3 DNA is TGTGCCAGCAGCGCCGGGACTAGCAGCCAAGAGACCCAGTACTTC. V usage is TRBV9 and J usage is TRBJ2-5, with 9 bases identical to TRBD2. Germline V gene data show CDR1 as SGDLS and CDR2 as YYNGEE. CDR3 length: 15 residues. V lost 3 bases to trimming and J lost 1 base; unmatched junction nucleotides: 4.

The chain has TRBV6-1 and TRBJ2-7; tentative D call: TRBD1 (6 bases). CDR1 MNHNS and CDR2 SASEGT come from the germline V gene. The V gene lost 3 bases and the J gene lost 2 bases, with 14 bases spanning the gap. This CDR3 comprises 15 residues. The CDR3 region has the DNA TGTGCCAGCAGTGAGCTACCGGGACACACCTACGAGCAGTACTTC. It codes for CASSELPGHTYEQYF.

This chain joins TRBV19 and TRBJ2-2; 9 nucleotides agree with TRBD1. Germline CDR1 LNHDA, CDR2 SQIVND (reference sequence). The CDR3 spans 15 residues. Trimming cost V 5 bases and J 6 bases; bases outside gene matches: 7. The CDR3 nucleotides are TGTGCCAGTAGTTCTCGACAGGGGGGCCCCGGGGAGCTGTTTTTT. Its translation: CASSSRQGGPGELFF.

This chain connects TRBV20-1 to TRBJ2-5; 12 nucleotides align to TRBD2. Germline V gene sequence: CDR1 DFQATT, CDR2 SNEGSKA (reference sequence). The J segment lost 5 bases and the V segment lost 3 bases, leaving 7 bases of the junction unmatched. This CDR3 spans 15 amino acids. CDR3 DNA sequence: TGCAGTGCTAGTCCTAGCGGGAGGGCCGGTGAGACCCAGTACTTC. Translating gives CSASPSGRAGETQYF.

The table lists this clone with a count of one. The V gene is TRBV18, the J gene TRBJ2-5; 8 nucleotides line up with TRBD1. The CDR3 spans 14 residues. Trimming removed 4 bases from V and 5 bases from J; junction bases left unmatched: 6. Germline V gives CDR1 KGHSH, CDR2 LQKENI. The CDR3 sequence: CASSLQGAEETQYF. CDR3 nucleotides: TGTGCCAGCTCACTGCAGGGGGCGGAGGAGACCCAGTACTTC.

The chain carries TRBV4-1 and TRBJ2-7; TRBD2 is a possible D gene (6 bases). Trimming took 6 bases from V and 7 from J, leaving 22 bases between them. CDR3 length: 15 residues. Germline lookup yields CDR1 MGHRA and CDR2 YSYEKL. The CDR3 coding sequence is TGCGCCAGCAGGTTCTTAGAGCGGGCCAGTGGGGAGCAGTACTTC. This encodes CASRFLERASGEQYF.

The J gene is TRBJ1-5, the V gene TRBV5-1, with D possibly matching TRBD1 (6 bases). Trimming left V 2 bases short and J 2 bases short, with 14 bases between. CDR1 is SGHRS, CDR2 YFSETQ, per germline. The CDR3 loop spans 16 amino acids. The DNA for the CDR3 is TGCGCCAGCAGCTTAGCAGGGGATGGCGGCAATCAGCCCCAGCATTTT. It is translated as CASSLAGDGGNQPQHF.

This chain links TRBV5-1 with TRBJ2-1; maybe TRBD2 (6 bases). Germline lookup yields CDR1 SGHRS and CDR2 YFSETQ. CDR3 length: 15 residues. V lost 6 bases and J lost 1, with 14 bases in between. CDR3 coding DNA: TGCGCCAGCAACTTTGACGGGAGATCCTACAATGAGCAGTTCTTC. Protein sequence: CASNFDGRSYNEQFF.

This chain uses TRBV24-1 with TRBJ1-5; D is perhaps TRBD1 (5 bases). The CDR3 length is 16 residues. Germline V lookup: CDR1 KGHDR, CDR2 SFDVKD. V shed 2 bases and J shed 6 bases, with 16 bases lying between them. The CDR3 coding sequence is TGTGCCACCAGTGATTCCGCAGGGTTACAAGTTCAGCCCCAGCATTTT. Amino acid sequence: CATSDSAGLQVQPQHF.

This rearrangement joins TRBV29-1 to TRBJ1-5; D is unclear. CDR3 length equals 13 residues. V lost 4 bases to trimming and J lost 4 bases, with 11 bases between them. The germline V gene has CDR1 SQVTM and CDR2 ANQGSEA. CDR3 in amino acids: CSVVGQSNQPQHF. Written as DNA, the CDR3 is TGCAGCGTTGTTGGCCAATCAAATCAGCCCCAGCATTTT.

J is TRBJ2-1 and V is TRBV7-9; 9 bases are a match to TRBD2. The length of the CDR3 is 13 residues. Germline values: CDR1 SEHNR, CDR2 FQNEAQ (reference sequence). J lost 15 bases, V lost 1 base, and 7 bases had no gene match. This CDR3 reads CASSLVPSGKVFF. The CDR3 DNA is TGTGCCAGCAGCTTAGTGCCTAGCGGGAAGGTGTTCTTC.

V is TRBV10-3 and J is TRBJ1-1, with 7 bases that match TRBD1. J was trimmed by 3 bases and V by 5 bases; bases with no gene match: 12. This CDR3 comprises 16 residues. Germline V gene data show CDR1 as ENHRY and CDR2 as SYGVKD. The CDR3 coding sequence is TGTGCCATCAGTAGACAGGGAGGATATGAGGACACTGAAGCTTTCTTT. This gives the protein CAISRQGGYEDTEAFF.

The CDR3 DNA reads as TGTGCCTGGACCTTGCTGACAGGGAACACTGAAGCTTTCTTT. Translated, it gives CAWTLLTGNTEAFF. The chain links TRBV30 to TRBJ1-1; a possible D gene is TRBD1 (6 bases). Trimming stripped 4 bases from V and 1 base from J, with 13 bases between. Per germline, CDR1 GTSNPN and CDR2 SVGIG (reference sequence). CDR3 length: 14 amino acids.

This chain links TRBV11-2 with TRBJ2-7; D possibly corresponds to TRBD1 (7 bases). CDR1 is SGHAT and CDR2 is FQNNGV in the germline V gene. The CDR3 spans 18 residues. The ends were cut back, 1 base at V and 3 bases at J, with 22 bases in the middle. CDR3 bases: TGTGCCAGCAGCTTAGCGAGAGGGGGCGATAGCGGAGTCTACGAGCAGTACTTC. Protein: CASSLARGGDSGVYEQYF.

The V gene is TRBV7-8, the J gene TRBJ2-1, with 9 bases fitting TRBD2. The V gene end was trimmed by 1 base and the J gene end by 4 bases; junction bases not matched to a gene: 5. The CDR3 length is 16 residues. The germline V gene has CDR1 SGHVS and CDR2 FQNEAQ. The CDR3 reads CASSLEPSGIYNEQFF. For the CDR3, the DNA is TGTGCCAGCAGCTTAGAACCTAGCGGGATTTACAATGAGCAGTTCTTC.

The rearrangement joins TRBV5-1 to TRBJ2-3; 10 positions agree with TRBD1. The CDR3 is made up of 14 amino acids. The germline CDR1 and CDR2 sequences are SGHRS and YFSETQ. The V and J ends lost 4 bases and 1 base, in that order; junction bases with no gene match: 0. CDR3 protein: CASSGQGGTDTQYF. The CDR3, as DNA: TGCGCCAGCAGCGGACAGGGGGGCACAGATACGCAGTATTTT. Full variable domain (missing parts from reference TRBV5-1 and TRBJ2-3): KAGVTQTPRYLIKTRGQQVTLSCSPISGHRSVSWYQQTPGQGLQFLFEYFSETQRNKGNFPGRFSGRQFSNSRSEMNVSTLELGDSALYLCASSGQGGTDTQYFGPGTRLTVL.

J is TRBJ1-2 and V is TRBV28; D call uncertain. The CDR3 loop spans 14 amino acids. Germline V CDR1 and CDR2: MDHEN, SYDVKM. With 6 bases removed from V and 4 bases from J, the gap between germline ends came to 15 bases. The CDR3 nucleotides are TGTGCCAGCAGCATCCTCCAGGCAGGCTATGGCTACACCTTC. This gives the protein CASSILQAGYGYTF.

This clone was picked up a small number of times. The chain employs TRBV7-2 and TRBJ2-7, with D maybe TRBD1 (6 bases). The V end lost 5 bases, the J end lost 5 bases, and 10 bases lay between the germline ends. This CDR3 has 12 amino acids. Germline-derived CDR1 and CDR2 are SGHTA and FQGNSA. CDR3 nucleotides: TGTGCCAGCAGCCGAAACAGGGACGAGCAGTACTTC. Encoded protein: CASSRNRDEQYF.

CDR3 sequence: CASSATAAKNIQYF. The CDR3 DNA reads TGTGCCAGCAGTGCGACAGCAGCCAAAAACATTCAGTACTTC. The chain links TRBV2 to TRBJ2-4; possible D gene TRBD1, 5 bases. Trimming took 4 bases from V and 0 from J, leaving 7 bases between them. The CDR3 spans 14 residues. The V gene's germline CDR1 is SNHLY and CDR2 FYNNEI. Full variable domain (remainder filled in from reference TRBV2 and TRBJ2-4): EPEVTQTPSHQVTQMGQEVILRCVPISNHLYFYWYRQILGQKVEFLVSFYNNEISEKSEIFDDQFSVERPDGSNFTLKIRSTKLEDSAMYFCASSATAAKNIQYFGAGTRLSVL.

In its sample, this clone was seen a few times. This rearrangement joins TRBV29-1 to TRBJ1-2, with TRBD1 matching 8 bases. This CDR3 contains 13 residues. Germline loops: CDR1 SQVTM, CDR2 ANQGSEA. Unmatched junction bases numbered 8, after V lost 3 bases and J lost 8 bases. This chain's CDR3 is CSVDGQGAGGYTF. The CDR3 DNA reads as TGCAGCGTTGATGGGCAGGGGGCCGGAGGCTACACCTTC.

The chain links TRBV2 to TRBJ1-4; D may be TRBD1 (6 bases). V lost 5 bases, J lost 3 bases, and 13 bases lay in between. This CDR3 has 15 residues. Germline CDR1 SNHLY, CDR2 FYNNEI. CDR3 nucleotide sequence: TGTGCCAGCAGTCCCTGGACAGAGTCTAATGAAAAACTGTTTTTT. Translating gives CASSPWTESNEKLFF.

The CDR3 protein is CASSAWDSQETQYF. CDR3 sequence (DNA): TGTGCCAGCAGCGCTTGGGACAGCCAAGAGACCCAGTACTTC. This chain joins TRBV9 and TRBJ2-5; 7 positions agree with TRBD1. Germline lookup yields CDR1 SGDLS and CDR2 YYNGEE. This CDR3 region has 14 residues. With 3 bases clipped from V and 1 base from J, the junction kept 3 bases outside the gene matches.

V gene TRBV6-5 combines with J gene TRBJ1-2, with D hard to call. The CDR3 is 12 amino acids. V was pared by 8 bases and J by 8 bases, with 15 bases between. Germline loops: CDR1 MNHEY, CDR2 SVGAGI. The CDR3 region is CASLEWSIGYTF. CDR3 coding DNA: TGTGCCAGCTTAGAGTGGAGTATCGGCTACACCTTC.